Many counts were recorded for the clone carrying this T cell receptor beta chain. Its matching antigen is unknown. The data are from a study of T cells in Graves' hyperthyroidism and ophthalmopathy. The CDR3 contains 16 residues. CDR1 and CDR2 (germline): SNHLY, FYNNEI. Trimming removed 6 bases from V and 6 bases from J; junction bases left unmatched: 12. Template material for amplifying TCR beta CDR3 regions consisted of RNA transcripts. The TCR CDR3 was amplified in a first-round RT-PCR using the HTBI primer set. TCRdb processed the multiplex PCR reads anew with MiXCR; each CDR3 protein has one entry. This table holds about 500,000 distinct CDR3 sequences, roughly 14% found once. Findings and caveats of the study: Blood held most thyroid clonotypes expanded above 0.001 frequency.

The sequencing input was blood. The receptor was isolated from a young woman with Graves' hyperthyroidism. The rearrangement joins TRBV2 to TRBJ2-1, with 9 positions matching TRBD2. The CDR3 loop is CASRDPGLARINEQFF. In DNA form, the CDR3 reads TGTGCCAGCAGGGACCCAGGACTAGCGAGAATCAATGAGCAGTTCTTC.